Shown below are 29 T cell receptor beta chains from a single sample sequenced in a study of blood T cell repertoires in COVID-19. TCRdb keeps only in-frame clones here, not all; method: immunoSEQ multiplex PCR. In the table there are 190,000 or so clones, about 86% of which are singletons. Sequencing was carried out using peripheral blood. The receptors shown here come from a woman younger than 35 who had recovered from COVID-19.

CDR3 amino acids: CASSLSGASNEQFF. CDR3 nucleotide sequence: TGTGCCAGCAGTTTGTCGGGAGCCTCCAATGAGCAGTTCTTC. The V gene is TRBV6-6, the J gene TRBJ2-1, with a weak D call TRBD2 (6 bases). There are 14 residues in the CDR3. Germline lookup yields CDR1 MNHNY and CDR2 SVGAGI (reference sequence). V was shortened by 4 bases and J by 6 bases, with 13 bases between the two germline ends.

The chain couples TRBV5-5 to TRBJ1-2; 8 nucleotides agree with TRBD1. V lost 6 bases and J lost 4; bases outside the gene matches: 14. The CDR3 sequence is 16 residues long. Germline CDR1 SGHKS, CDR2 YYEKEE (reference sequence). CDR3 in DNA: TGTGCCAGCATCAGGGAGGCCCCCGGGACAGGCTATGGCTACACCTTC. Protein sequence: CASIREAPGTGYGYTF.

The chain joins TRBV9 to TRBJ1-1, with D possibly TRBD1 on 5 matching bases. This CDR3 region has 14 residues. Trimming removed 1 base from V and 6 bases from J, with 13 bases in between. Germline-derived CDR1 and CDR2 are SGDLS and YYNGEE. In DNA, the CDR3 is TGTGCCAGCAGCGTAAAATTGGGGCCCGCTGAAGCTTTCTTT. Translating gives CASSVKLGPAEAFF. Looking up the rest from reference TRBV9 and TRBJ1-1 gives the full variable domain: DSGVTQTPKHLITATGQRVTLRCSPRSGDLSVYWYQQSLDQGLQFLIQYYNGEERAKGNILERFSAQQFPDLHSELNLSSLELGDSALYFCASSVKLGPAEAFFGQGTRLTVV.

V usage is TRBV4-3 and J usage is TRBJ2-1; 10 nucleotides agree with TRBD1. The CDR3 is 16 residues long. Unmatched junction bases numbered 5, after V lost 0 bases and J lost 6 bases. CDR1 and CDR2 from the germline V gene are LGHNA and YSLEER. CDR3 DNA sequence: TGCGCCAGCAGCCAAGATCCGGGACAGGGGTTCAATGAGCAGTTCTTC. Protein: CASSQDPGQGFNEQFF.

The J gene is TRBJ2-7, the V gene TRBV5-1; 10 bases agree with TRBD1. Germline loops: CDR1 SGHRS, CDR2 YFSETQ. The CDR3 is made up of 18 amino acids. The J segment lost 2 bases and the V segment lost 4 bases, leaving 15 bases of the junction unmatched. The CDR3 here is CASSAMLRDRGTTYEQYF. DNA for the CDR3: TGCGCCAGCAGCGCAATGCTCCGGGACAGGGGTACTACCTACGAGCAGTACTTC. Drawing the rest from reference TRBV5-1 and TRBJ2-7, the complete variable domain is KAGVTQTPRYLIKTRGQQVTLSCSPISGHRSVSWYQQTPGQGLQFLFEYFSETQRNKGNFPGRFSGRQFSNSRSEMNVSTLELGDSALYLCASSAMLRDRGTTYEQYFGPGTRLTVT.

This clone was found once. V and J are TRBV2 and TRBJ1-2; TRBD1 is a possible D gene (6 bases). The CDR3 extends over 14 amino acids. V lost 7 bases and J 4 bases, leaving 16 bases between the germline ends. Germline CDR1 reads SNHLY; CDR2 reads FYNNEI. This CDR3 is CASTPSQGIYGYTF. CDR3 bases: TGTGCCAGCACCCCCTCACAGGGCATCTATGGCTACACCTTC.

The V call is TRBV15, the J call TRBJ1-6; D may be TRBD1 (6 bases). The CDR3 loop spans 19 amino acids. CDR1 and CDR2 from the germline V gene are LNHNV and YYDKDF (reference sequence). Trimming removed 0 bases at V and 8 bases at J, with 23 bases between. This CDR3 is CATSRDRGGRVPEDSPLHF. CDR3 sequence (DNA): TGTGCCACCAGCAGAGATCGCGGGGGGCGGGTACCTGAGGATTCACCCCTCCACTTT.

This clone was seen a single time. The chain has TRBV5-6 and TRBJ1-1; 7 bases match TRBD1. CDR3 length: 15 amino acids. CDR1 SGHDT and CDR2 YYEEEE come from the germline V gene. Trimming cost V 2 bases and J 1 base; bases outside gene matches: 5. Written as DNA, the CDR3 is TGTGCCAGCAGCTTACCGGGACAGCAGAACACTGAAGCTTTCTTT. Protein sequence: CASSLPGQQNTEAFF. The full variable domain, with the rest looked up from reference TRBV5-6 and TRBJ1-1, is DAGVTQSPTHLIKTRGQQVTLRCSPKSGHDTVSWYQQALGQGPQFIFQYYEEEERQRGNFPDRFSGHQFPNYSSELNVNALLLGDSALYLCASSLPGQQNTEAFFGQGTRLTVV.

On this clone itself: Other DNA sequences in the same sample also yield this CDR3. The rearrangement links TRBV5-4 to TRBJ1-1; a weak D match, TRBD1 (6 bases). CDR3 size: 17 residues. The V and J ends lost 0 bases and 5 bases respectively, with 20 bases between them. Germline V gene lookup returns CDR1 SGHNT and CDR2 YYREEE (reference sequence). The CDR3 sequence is CASSLGGGGGWGTEAFF. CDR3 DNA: TGTGCCAGCAGCTTGGGGGGGGGCGGCGGCTGGGGGACTGAAGCTTTCTTT.

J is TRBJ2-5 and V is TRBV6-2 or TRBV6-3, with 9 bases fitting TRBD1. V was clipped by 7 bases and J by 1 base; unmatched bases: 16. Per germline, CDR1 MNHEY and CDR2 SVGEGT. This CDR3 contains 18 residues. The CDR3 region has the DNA TGTGCCAGCACCCCCGGACAGGGGTCGGACCCATCCCAAGAGACCCAGTACTTC. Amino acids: CASTPGQGSDPSQETQYF.

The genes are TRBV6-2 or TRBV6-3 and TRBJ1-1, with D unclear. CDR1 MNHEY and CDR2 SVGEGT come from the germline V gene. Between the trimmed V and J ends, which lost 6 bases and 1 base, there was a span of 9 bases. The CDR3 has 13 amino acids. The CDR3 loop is CASRPDWNTEAFF. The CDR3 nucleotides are TGTGCCAGCAGGCCTGACTGGAACACTGAAGCTTTCTTT.

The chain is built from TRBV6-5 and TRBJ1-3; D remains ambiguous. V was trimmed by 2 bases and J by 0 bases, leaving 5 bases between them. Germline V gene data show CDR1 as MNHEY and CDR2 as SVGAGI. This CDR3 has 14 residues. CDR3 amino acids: CASSYGSSGNTIYF. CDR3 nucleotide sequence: TGTGCCAGCAGTTACGGGAGCTCTGGAAACACCATATATTTT.

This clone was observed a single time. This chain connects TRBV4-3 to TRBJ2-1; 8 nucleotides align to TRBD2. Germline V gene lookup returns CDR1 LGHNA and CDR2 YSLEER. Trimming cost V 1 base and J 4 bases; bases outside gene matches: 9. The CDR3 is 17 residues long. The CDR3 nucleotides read TGCGCCAGCAGCCAAGCCAGACTAGCGTTTGGATACAATGAGCAGTTCTTC. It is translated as CASSQARLAFGYNEQFF.

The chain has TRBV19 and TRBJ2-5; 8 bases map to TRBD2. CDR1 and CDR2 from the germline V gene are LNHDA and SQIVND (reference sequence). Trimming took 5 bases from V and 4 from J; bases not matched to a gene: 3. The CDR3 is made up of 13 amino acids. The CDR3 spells CASSSLAGETQYF. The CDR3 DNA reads TGTGCCAGTAGTTCTCTAGCGGGAGAGACCCAGTACTTC.

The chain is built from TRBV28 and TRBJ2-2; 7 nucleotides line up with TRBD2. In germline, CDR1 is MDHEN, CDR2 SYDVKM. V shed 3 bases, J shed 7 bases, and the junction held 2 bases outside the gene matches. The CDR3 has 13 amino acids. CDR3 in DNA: TGTGCCAGCAGTTTTGGGGGGGGCGGGGAGCTGTTTTTT. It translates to CASSFGGGGELFF.

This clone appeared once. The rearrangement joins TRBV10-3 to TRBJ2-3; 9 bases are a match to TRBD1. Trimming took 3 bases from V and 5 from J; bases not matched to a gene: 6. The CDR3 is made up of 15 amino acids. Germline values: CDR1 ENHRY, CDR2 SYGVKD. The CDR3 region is CAISDAGTGIDTQYF. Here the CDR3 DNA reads TGTGCCATCAGTGATGCCGGGACAGGGATAGATACGCAGTATTTT.

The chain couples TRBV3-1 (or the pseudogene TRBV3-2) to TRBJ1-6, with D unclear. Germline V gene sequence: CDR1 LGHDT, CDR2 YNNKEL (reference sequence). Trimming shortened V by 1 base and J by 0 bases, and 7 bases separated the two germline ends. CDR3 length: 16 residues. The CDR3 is CASSQVPSSYNSPLHF. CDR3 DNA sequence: TGTGCCAGCAGCCAAGTCCCGAGCTCCTATAATTCACCCCTCCACTTT.

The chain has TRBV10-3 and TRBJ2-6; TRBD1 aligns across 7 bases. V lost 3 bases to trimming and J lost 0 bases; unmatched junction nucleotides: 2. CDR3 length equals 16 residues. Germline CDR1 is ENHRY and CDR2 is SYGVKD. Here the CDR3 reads CAISEAGGSGANVLTF. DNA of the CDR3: TGTGCCATCAGTGAAGCAGGGGGCTCTGGGGCCAACGTCCTGACTTTC.

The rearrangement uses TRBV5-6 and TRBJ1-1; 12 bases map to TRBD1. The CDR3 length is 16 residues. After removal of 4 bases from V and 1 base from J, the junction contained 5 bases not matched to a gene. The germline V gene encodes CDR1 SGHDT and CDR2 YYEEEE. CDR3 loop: CASSPGTGGSNTEAFF. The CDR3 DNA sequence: TGTGCCAGCAGCCCCGGGACAGGGGGCTCGAACACTGAAGCTTTCTTT.

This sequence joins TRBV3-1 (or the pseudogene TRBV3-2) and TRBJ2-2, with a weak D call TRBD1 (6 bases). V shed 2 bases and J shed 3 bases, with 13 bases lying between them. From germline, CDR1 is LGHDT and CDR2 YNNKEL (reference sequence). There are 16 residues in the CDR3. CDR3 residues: CASSQSARGDTGELFF. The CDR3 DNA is TGTGCCAGCAGCCAATCCGCCAGGGGAGACACCGGGGAGCTGTTTTTT.

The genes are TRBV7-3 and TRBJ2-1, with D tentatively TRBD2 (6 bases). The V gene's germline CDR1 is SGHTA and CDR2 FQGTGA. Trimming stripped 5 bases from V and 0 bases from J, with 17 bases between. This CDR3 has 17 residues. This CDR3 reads CASSLNGGLSSYNEQFF. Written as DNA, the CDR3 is TGTGCCAGCAGCCTAAATGGGGGGTTAAGCTCCTACAATGAGCAGTTCTTC.

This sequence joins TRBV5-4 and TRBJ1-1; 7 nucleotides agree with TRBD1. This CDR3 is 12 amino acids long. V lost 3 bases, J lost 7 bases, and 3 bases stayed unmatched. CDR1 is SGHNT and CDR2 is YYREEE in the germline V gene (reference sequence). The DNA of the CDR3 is TGTGCCAGCAGCTACGGGACAGTTGAAGCTTTCTTT. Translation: CASSYGTVEAFF.

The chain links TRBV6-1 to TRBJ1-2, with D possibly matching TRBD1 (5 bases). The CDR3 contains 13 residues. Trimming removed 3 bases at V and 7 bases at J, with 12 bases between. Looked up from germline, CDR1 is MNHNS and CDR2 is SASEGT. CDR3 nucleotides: TGTGCCAGCAGTGACAGGGCGGGGGGTGGCTACACCTTC. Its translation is CASSDRAGGGYTF.

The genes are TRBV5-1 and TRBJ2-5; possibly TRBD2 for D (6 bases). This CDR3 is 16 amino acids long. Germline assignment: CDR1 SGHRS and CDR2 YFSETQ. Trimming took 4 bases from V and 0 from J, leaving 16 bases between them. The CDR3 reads CASSLWDSLYQETQYF. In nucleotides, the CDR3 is TGCGCCAGCAGCCTCTGGGACTCCTTGTACCAAGAGACCCAGTACTTC. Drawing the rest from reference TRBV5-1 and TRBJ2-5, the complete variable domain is KAGVTQTPRYLIKTRGQQVTLSCSPISGHRSVSWYQQTPGQGLQFLFEYFSETQRNKGNFPGRFSGRQFSNSRSEMNVSTLELGDSALYLCASSLWDSLYQETQYFGPGTRLLVL.

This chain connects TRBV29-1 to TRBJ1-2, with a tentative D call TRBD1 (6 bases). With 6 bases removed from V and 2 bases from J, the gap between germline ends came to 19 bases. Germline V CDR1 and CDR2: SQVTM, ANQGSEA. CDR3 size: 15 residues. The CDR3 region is CSVLGQSPENYGYTF. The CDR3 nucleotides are TGCAGCGTCCTCGGACAGTCCCCGGAAAACTATGGCTACACCTTC.

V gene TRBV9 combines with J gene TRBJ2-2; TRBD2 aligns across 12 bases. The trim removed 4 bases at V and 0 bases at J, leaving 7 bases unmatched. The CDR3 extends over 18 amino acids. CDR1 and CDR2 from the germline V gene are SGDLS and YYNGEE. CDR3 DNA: TGTGCCAGCAGCCCTCCTCGGACTAGCGGGGCGAACACCGGGGAGCTGTTTTTT. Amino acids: CASSPPRTSGANTGELFF.

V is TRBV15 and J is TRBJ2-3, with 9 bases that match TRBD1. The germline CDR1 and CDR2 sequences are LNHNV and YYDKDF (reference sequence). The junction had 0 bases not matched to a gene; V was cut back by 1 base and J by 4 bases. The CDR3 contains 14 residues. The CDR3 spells CATSRGTGADTQYF. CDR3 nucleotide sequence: TGTGCCACCAGCAGAGGGACAGGGGCAGATACGCAGTATTTT.

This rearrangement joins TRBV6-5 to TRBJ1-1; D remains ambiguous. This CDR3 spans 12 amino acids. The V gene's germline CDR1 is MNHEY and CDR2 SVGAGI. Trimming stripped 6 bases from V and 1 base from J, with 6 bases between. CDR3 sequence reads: CASSTSNTEAFF. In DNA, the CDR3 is TGTGCCAGCAGCACTTCGAACACTGAAGCTTTCTTT.

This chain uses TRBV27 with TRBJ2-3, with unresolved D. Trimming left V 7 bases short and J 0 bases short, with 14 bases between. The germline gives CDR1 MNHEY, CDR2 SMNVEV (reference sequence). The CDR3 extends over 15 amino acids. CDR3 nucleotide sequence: TGTGCCAGCAACGGTGCCAGGTCTAGCACAGATACGCAGTATTTT. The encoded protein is CASNGARSSTDTQYF.